The 15 T cell receptor beta chains given below trace back to one sample, sequenced in a study of cytomegalovirus exposure and HLA in healthy donors. PCR involved 60 Vbeta and 13 Jbeta primers. The data were produced by immunoSEQ multiplex PCR, yet TCRdb's version contains in-frame clones alone and is incomplete. The top ten hold roughly 22% of the sample, which has around 80,000 clones, about 9.4% seen once. Source material: PBMCs. These receptors were collected from a man between 60 and 75 years old in good health and CMV-seropositive.

There are a few counts of this clone. Within the sample, other DNA sequences also encode this same CDR3. V is TRBV6-5 and J is TRBJ2-5; D is undetermined. Between the trimmed V and J ends, which lost 6 bases and 1 base, there was a span of 6 bases. Germline CDR1 MNHEY, CDR2 SVGAGI. CDR3 size: 12 residues. Written as DNA, the CDR3 is TGTGCCAGCAGCCCCGGCCAAGAGACCCAGTACTTC. Translating gives CASSPGQETQYF.

This clone was counted between two and nine times. The chain links TRBV7-2 to TRBJ1-2; TRBD1 aligns across 8 bases. With 1 base clipped from V and 0 bases from J, the junction kept 4 bases outside the gene matches. Germline-derived CDR1 and CDR2 are SGHTA and FQGNSA. The CDR3 contains 16 residues. The DNA for the CDR3 is TGTGCCAGCAGCTTAGAAACGACAGGGGCTAACTATGGCTACACCTTC. The encoded protein is CASSLETTGANYGYTF.

This clone was detected a few times. The gene calls are TRBV6-4 and TRBJ2-3; no clear D. The germline V gene has CDR1 MRHNA and CDR2 SNTAGT. V was clipped by 4 bases and J by 2 bases, with 10 bases between them. CDR3 length equals 14 residues. The CDR3 spells CASSAESITDTQYF. The DNA of the CDR3 is TGTGCCAGCAGTGCGGAGAGTATCACAGATACGCAGTATTTT.

This clone came up a few times. The CDR3 DNA follows: TGTGCCAGCAGGCCGCGGGAAATCGGCTATGGCTACACCTTC. This codes for CASRPREIGYGYTF. The chain is built from TRBV6-1 and TRBJ1-2; D uncertain. CDR1 and CDR2 (germline): MNHNS, SASEGT. CDR3 length: 14 residues. V shed 6 bases and J shed 4 bases, with 15 bases lying between them.

The chain joins TRBV10-2 to TRBJ1-6; tentative D call: TRBD1 (6 bases). CDR1 WSHSY and CDR2 SAAADI come from the germline V gene. CDR3 size: 14 residues. The V gene lost 6 bases and the J gene lost 3 bases, with 9 bases spanning the gap. CDR3 residues: CASRHRDYNSPLHF. For the CDR3, the DNA is TGCGCCAGCAGGCACAGGGACTATAATTCACCCCTCCACTTT.

This clone was seen a handful of times. The chain carries TRBV5-1 and TRBJ1-5; perhaps TRBD1 as D (5 bases). The length of the CDR3 is 14 residues. Per germline, CDR1 SGHRS and CDR2 YFSETQ. Trimming shortened V by 4 bases and J by 3 bases, and 11 bases separated the two germline ends. This CDR3 reads CASSAEGLNQPQHF. The CDR3 region has the DNA TGCGCCAGCAGCGCGGAGGGGCTCAATCAGCCCCAGCATTTT.

This clone was counted a few times. The chain employs TRBV27 and TRBJ1-6; 9 bases are a match to TRBD1. The CDR3 loop spans 14 amino acids. V shed 6 bases and J 7 bases; nucleotides not matched to a gene: 4. The V gene's germline CDR1 is MNHEY and CDR2 SMNVEV (reference sequence). CDR3 nucleotides: TGTGCCAGCAGAACCGGGACAGGGAATTCACCCCTCCACTTT. It yields the protein CASRTGTGNSPLHF.

In its sample, this clone was seen a few times. The gene calls are TRBV6-1 and TRBJ1-4; perhaps TRBD1 as D (6 bases). V was pared by 4 bases and J by 1 base, with 13 bases between. CDR3 length equals 16 residues. Per germline, CDR1 MNHNS and CDR2 SASEGT. The CDR3 reads CASSAISGETNEKLFF. The CDR3 region has the DNA TGTGCCAGCAGTGCAATATCAGGGGAAACTAATGAAAAACTGTTTTTT.

V and J are TRBV7-9 and TRBJ2-5; TRBD1 might be the D (6 bases). The germline V and J ends were trimmed by 3 bases and 2 bases, with 16 bases remaining between them. This CDR3 region has 16 residues. Germline CDR1 is SEHNR and CDR2 is FQNEAQ (reference sequence). As DNA, the CDR3 is TGTGCCAGCAGCTTTGGTGGCCGGGACATTCAAGAGACCCAGTACTTC. Translating it yields CASSFGGRDIQETQYF.

This chain links TRBV28 with TRBJ2-5, with 8 bases that match TRBD2. This CDR3 region has 14 residues. The ends lost 4 bases at V and 3 bases at J; junction bases unmatched: 4. Germline CDR1 is MDHEN and CDR2 is SYDVKM. The CDR3 DNA reads TGTGCCAGCAGTTCCAGCGGGGGAAAAGAGACCCAGTACTTC. Protein product: CASSSSGGKETQYF.

V usage is TRBV5-6 and J usage is TRBJ2-5; 11 bases align to TRBD2. This CDR3 has 15 residues. V lost 6 bases to trimming and J lost 1 base; unmatched junction nucleotides: 5. CDR1 and CDR2 (germline): SGHDT, YYEEEE. The CDR3 DNA sequence: TGTGCCAGCACCCCGGGACTAGCGGCCCAAGAGACCCAGTACTTC. Translation gives CASTPGLAAQETQYF. Full variable domain (rest looked up from reference TRBV5-6 and TRBJ2-5): DAGVTQSPTHLIKTRGQQVTLRCSPKSGHDTVSWYQQALGQGPQFIFQYYEEEERQRGNFPDRFSGHQFPNYSSELNVNALLLGDSALYLCASTPGLAAQETQYFGPGTRLLVL.

This clone occurred a few times. Here the CDR3 reads CASSLLAGGLLEDNEQFF. The DNA for the CDR3 is TGTGCCAGCAGCTTATTAGCGGGAGGTCTTCTAGAGGACAATGAGCAGTTCTTC. The rearrangement uses TRBV7-2 and TRBJ2-1; 10 bases are shared with TRBD2. The length of the CDR3 is 18 residues. Germline V gene sequence: CDR1 SGHTA, CDR2 FQGNSA. Trimming removed 2 bases from V and 5 bases from J; junction bases left unmatched: 12.

The chain links TRBV6-4 to TRBJ1-6; D is unresolved. This CDR3 contains 13 residues. V lost 2 bases and J 9 bases, leaving 8 bases between the germline ends. The germline CDR1 and CDR2 sequences are MRHNA and SNTAGT. Here the CDR3 reads CASSDEPFSPLHF. The CDR3 DNA is TGTGCCAGCAGTGACGAGCCCTTTTCACCCCTCCACTTT.

This chain uses TRBV19 with TRBJ1-5; the match to TRBD1 covers 9 bases. V was clipped by 6 bases and J by 4 bases; unmatched bases: 7. From germline, CDR1 is LNHDA and CDR2 SQIVND (reference sequence). The CDR3 runs 15 residues. The CDR3 coding sequence is TGTGCCAGTAGCCCGACAGGGGGAGGGAATCAGCCCCAGCATTTT. Its protein is CASSPTGGGNQPQHF.

This chain connects TRBV10-3 to TRBJ2-1; 7 bases map to TRBD2. This CDR3 contains 15 residues. Germline V lookup: CDR1 ENHRY, CDR2 SYGVKD. Trimming took 7 bases from V and 0 from J; bases not matched to a gene: 6. The CDR3 region is CAITASGSSYNEQFF. For the CDR3, the DNA is TGTGCCATCACTGCTAGCGGAAGCTCCTACAATGAGCAGTTCTTC.